This entry describes one T cell receptor (beta chain). This clonotype was counted many times. Its antigen specificity is not known. Base quality data are lacking; no much larger clone is found one base away. Trimmed from V: 3 bases; trimmed from J: 4 bases; junction bases lacking a gene match: 8. Measured from the cysteine to the phenylalanine, the CDR3 is 17 residues long. Only the CDR3 portion is preserved as DNA: 51 bases, with reading frame beginning at the first base. Looking up the germline V gene yields CDR1 SGHTA and CDR2 FQGNSA. These data belong to a study of early T cells in non-severe SARS-CoV-2 infection (dated by TCRdb to the early 2020s). For context, the study as a whole: Because TCR sequencing relied on bulk RNA taken from unsorted whole blood, pairing of alpha and beta chains was not possible.

This was a case-control study nested in a cohort of healthcare workers in London, UK, who had nasopharyngeal swab PCR tests and blood samples taken every week. Between 23 and 31 March 2020, the week of the UK lockdown, healthcare workers were enrolled and then followed up weekly for as long as 16 weeks. General study outcomes and caveats: VDJdb matching was skewed toward anti-spike CD8 responses and likely underestimated virus-specific expansions, missing private and CD4 specificities.

The method behind the library was 5' RACE. TCRdb lists the instrument as NextSeq 500. The TCR library protocol attached unique molecular identifiers to individual cDNA molecules to correct for sequencing error and PCR bias. Sequencing covered both TCR alpha and beta chains, and within each sample the abundances of alpha and beta sequences were tightly co-correlated. As for the authors' bioinformatics: Decombinator V4 was used to perform V gene, J gene and CDR3 annotation of TCR sequences. Expanded TCRs were defined as changing significantly between any two time points under a Poisson model with p below 0.0001. TCR abundances were normalised to the total number of TCRs sequenced per sample and were expressed as counts per million. MAIT TCRs were defined by TRAV1-2 paired with TRAJ12, TRAJ20 or TRAJ33, and iNKT TCRs by TRAV10 paired with TRAJ18. VDJdb, accessed on 1 November 2021, was searched for TCRs annotated for CMV, EBV and SARS-CoV-2, and TCRs annotated for more than one antigen were excluded. TCRdb itself trimmed the public reads at Q25 with fastp, ran MiXCR and retained productive beta chains. Identical CDR3 protein sequences are pooled into one entry, listed with their most common genes and DNA. These V and J calls rely on TCRdb rather than the paper's analysis. This sample is represented by over 60,000 distinct CDR3 sequences; 10% to 12% of them were singletons. Less than 3.5% of the sample is taken by the ten largest.

The clonotype originates from an adult who was a healthcare worker with PCR-confirmed SARS-CoV-2 infection or an uninfected control (not recorded which). This sample comprised whole blood, obtained at baseline. This sequence uses TRBV7-2 and TRBJ1-3, with TRBD1 identical over 11 junction bases. The CDR3 region reads CASSLKDRGLGGNTIYF. The sequence in DNA is TGTGCCAGCAGCTTGAAGGACAGGGGGCTAGGAGGAAACACCATATATTTT.